This entry describes one TCR beta chain. V was cut by 1 base and J by 7 bases, with 10 bases left in between. Germline-derived CDR1 and CDR2 are SGHDN and FVKESK. This CDR3 region has 13 residues. The data derive from a study of cytomegalovirus exposure and HLA in healthy donors. PCR was performed using 60 Vbeta and 13 Jbeta primers. The protocol was immunoSEQ multiplex PCR, while the TCRdb copy is restricted to in-frame clones and leaves out a portion. The data contain some 160,000 clones, approximately 81% of them singletons. The chain uses TRBV14 and TRBJ1-2; perhaps TRBD1 as D (5 bases). Material: PBMCs. This sequence originates from a boy aged 2 to 10 in good health and CMV-seronegative. CDR3 sequence: CASSQVGGGGYTF. Written as DNA, the CDR3 is TGTGCCAGCAGCCAAGTCGGGGGTGGTGGCTACACCTTC.